The clone carrying this T cell receptor (beta chain) has ten or more counts. Antigen specificity is unknown. The sample originates from a study of T cells in Graves' hyperthyroidism and ophthalmopathy. General study findings and limits: The model forecast ophthalmopathy, anticipating it by a median around 6.4 months before onset.

The V segment lost 6 bases and the J segment 6 bases; nucleotides outside the gene matches: 12. Germline lookup yields CDR1 MNHNS and CDR2 SASEGT. The CDR3 extends over 16 amino acids. The investigators amplified TCR beta CDR3 regions from RNA transcripts. HTBI primers drove first-round RT-PCR of the TCR CDR3. MiXCR was run by TCRdb on the multiplex PCR reads, yielding one entry per CDR3 protein. Among some 490,000 distinct CDR3 sequences, under 25% were seen once, and the ten largest hold 45% to 50%. This clonotype was sampled from a woman in her seventies with Graves' ophthalmopathy. This chain joins TRBV6-1 and TRBJ2-2; 8 bases match TRBD2. The sample comprised blood. DNA of the CDR3: TGTGCCAGCAGCTTTACATCGGCTAGCGGGTCCGGGGAGCTGTTTTTT. The encoded protein is CASSFTSASGSGELFF.